The following is a TCR beta chain sequence with its context. The data were taken from a study of low-dose radiotherapy and immunotherapy resistance in tumors. As for the study in general: Doses of 0.5 Gy per fraction every 2 weeks, totaling 6.5 Gy, went to Cohort 1. On cycle 1 day 1, patients started four cycles of oral aspirin 300 mg daily.

Priming of first-strand cDNA relied on TRAV- and TRBV-specific primers (covering alpha and beta chains). TCR amplification used 20 PCR cycles, a constant-region primer and a V-primer adapter. TCRdb called the reads again in MiXCR, with one record for every CDR3 protein. The sample has approximately 30,000 distinct CDR3 sequences; approximately 49% are singletons. Time point given: after trial treatment. Treatment denoted: LDRT plus nivolumab, ipilimumab, low-dose cyclophosphamide and aspirin (RACIN trial). In the RACIN dose-escalation trial, donors got nivolumab plus ipilimumab with aspirin, cyclophosphamide and radiotherapy. Advanced solid tumors lacking tumor-infiltrating lymphocytes were present in eligible patients. The germline V gene has CDR1 SGHDN and CDR2 FVKESK. With 0 bases clipped from V and 4 bases from J, the junction kept 9 bases outside the gene matches. The CDR3 has 17 residues.

The chain employs TRBV14 and TRBJ2-5, with 9 bases fitting TRBD2. The specimen comprised PBMCs, sampled after low-dose radiotherapy plus immunotherapy. The TCR comes from a male donor with gallbladder cancer. In DNA, the CDR3 is TGTGCCAGCAGCCAAGATCCCCGGCGGGAGGGCCGAGAGACCCAGTACTTC. Encoded protein: CASSQDPRREGRETQYF.